The clone carrying this T cell receptor beta chain was seen only a few times. Its antigen is still unknown. Trimming pared 2 bases from V and 5 bases from J, leaving 10 bases between. Per the germline V gene, CDR1 is GTSNPN and CDR2 is SVGIG (reference sequence). This CDR3 is built from 13 residues. Time point given: pre-treatment sample, taken before nivolumab and TIL therapy. The record originates from a study of TIL therapy for anti-PD-1-resistant metastatic lung cancer. The wider study: Tumors carried a median 1.5 non-synonymous mutations per megabase.

Sequencing used immunoSEQ v3. Libraries were sequenced to 2 million to 2.5 million read pairs (survey) or about 5-6.5 million (deep). Sequencing was performed with immunoSEQ multiplex PCR; in TCRdb, only in-frame clones are kept and a portion is missing. Counted here are about 60,000 clones, about nine tenths occurring once; the ten biggest clones make up 2.6%. Broader study findings: Treatment-naive, never-smoker and oncogene-addicted patients were overrepresented in this highly selected cohort.

The source material was blood, sampled at baseline. The clonotype was recovered from a person aged 25 to 79 with non-small cell lung cancer. V usage is TRBV30 and J usage is TRBJ1-5, with no clear D. The DNA for the CDR3 is TGTGCCTGGAGTTCGGTAGACGATCAGCCCCAGCATTTT. Translation gives CAWSSVDDQPQHF.